The 4 T cell receptor beta chains presented below share a single source sample, sequenced in a study of long-term antiretroviral therapy in people with HIV. The assay, immunoSEQ v3.0, was run at survey level. Assay: immunoSEQ multiplex PCR; the TCRdb copy retains only in-frame clones and omits some. The table shows tens of thousands of clones, with about 86% occurring only once. The specimen comprised unsorted PBMCs, sampled 0.8 years after starting antiretroviral therapy. These receptors all come from a woman aged 30 to 39 with HIV.

The chain uses TRBV19 and TRBJ1-1, with unresolved D. The germline V gene has CDR1 LNHDA and CDR2 SQIVND (reference sequence). The V end lost 2 bases, the J end lost 3 bases, and 10 bases lay between the germline ends. CDR3 length: 14 amino acids. CDR3 amino acids: CASSISIRDTEAFF. The CDR3 bases are TGTGCCAGTAGTATAAGCATCAGAGACACTGAAGCTTTCTTT.

The chain is built from TRBV5-6 and TRBJ1-2; 8 nucleotides agree with TRBD1. Germline V lookup: CDR1 SGHDT, CDR2 YYEEEE. The CDR3 has 15 residues. The J segment lost 6 bases and the V segment lost 0 bases, leaving 7 bases of the junction unmatched. DNA of the CDR3: TGTGCCAGCAGCTTGGTCGGACAGGGAGGTAATGGCTACACCTTC. It yields the protein CASSLVGQGGNGYTF.

CDR3 DNA: TGTGCCATCAGTGAGCCGGGACAGAGGGGTGAAAAACTGTTTTTT. It codes for CAISEPGQRGEKLFF. The chain is built from TRBV10-3 and TRBJ1-4, with 7 bases identical to TRBD1. CDR3 size: 15 residues. Trimming removed 2 bases from V and 7 bases from J; junction bases left unmatched: 7. CDR1 is ENHRY and CDR2 is SYGVKD in the germline V gene.

The V gene is TRBV5-1, the J gene TRBJ1-1; a possible D gene is TRBD1 (6 bases). The germline V and J ends were trimmed by 4 bases and 1 base, with 14 bases remaining between them. The CDR3 is 15 residues long. Germline lookup yields CDR1 SGHRS and CDR2 YFSETQ. CDR3: CASSDGPGANTEAFF. In nucleotides, the CDR3 is TGCGCCAGCAGCGACGGCCCAGGGGCGAACACTGAAGCTTTCTTT.